The 15 T cell receptor beta chains reported below all come from one sample, sequenced in a study of blood T cells in healthy people across ages. Next came a second PCR, run for about 6 to 12 cycles, which used a sample-barcoded 5' primer along with a J-beta primer mix. TCRdb re-called the 5' RACE reads with MiXCR, one entry per CDR3 protein. The profile shows around 1,000,000 distinct CDR3 sequences, under 30% of them singletons. This sample was also put to use in a study of T cells of mothers and their children.

The sample consisted of blood. Receptor source: a girl aged 2 to 10 in good health.

This clonotype has more than one count but fewer than ten. The genes are TRBV7-8 and TRBJ1-5, with no clear D. This CDR3 is built from 17 residues. Germline CDR1 SGHVS, CDR2 FQNEAQ. V was trimmed by 1 base and J by 2 bases, leaving 15 bases between them. The chain's CDR3 is CASSLESIQEGNQPQHF. The CDR3 region has the DNA TGTGCCAGCAGCTTAGAGAGTATCCAGGAGGGCAATCAGCCCCAGCATTTT.

The genes are TRBV9 and TRBJ2-5; D possibly uses TRBD1 or TRBD2 (5 bases each). Germline V gives CDR1 SGDLS, CDR2 YYNGEE. The CDR3 totals 16 residues. The V end was cut by 3 bases, the J end by 5 bases, with 20 bases between. CDR3 loop: CASSGSVGAGWETQYF. The CDR3 bases are TGTGCCAGCAGCGGAAGCGTCGGGGCTGGGTGGGAGACCCAGTACTTC.

The rearrangement uses TRBV12-3 or TRBV12-4 and TRBJ2-7, with TRBD2 as a possible D gene (5 bases). Between the trimmed V and J ends, which lost 6 bases and 9 bases, there was a span of 21 bases. This CDR3 is built from 14 residues. The CDR3 reads CASRSQGLGLAQYF. The CDR3 DNA is TGTGCCAGCAGGTCCCAAGGACTCGGACTCGCGCAGTACTTC.

This clonotype came up a few times. The rearrangement uses TRBV28 and TRBJ2-1; 8 bases align to TRBD2. Germline-derived CDR1 and CDR2 are MDHEN and SYDVKM. V shed 3 bases and J 3 bases; nucleotides not matched to a gene: 1. The CDR3 runs 14 residues. This CDR3 reads CASSLREDYNEQFF. CDR3 sequence (DNA): TGTGCCAGCAGTTTGCGGGAGGACTACAATGAGCAGTTCTTC.

The chain couples TRBV5-5 to TRBJ2-5; D is perhaps TRBD1 (6 bases). The CDR3 is made up of 14 amino acids. Germline CDR1 reads SGHKS; CDR2 reads YYEKEE (reference sequence). V lost 3 bases and J lost 4, with 13 bases in between. CDR3 protein: CASSSKGVRETQYF. CDR3 nucleotide sequence: TGTGCCAGCAGCTCGAAGGGGGTTCGAGAGACCCAGTACTTC.

CDR3 sequence: CASSSGGTGLTTEAFF. In DNA, the CDR3 is TGTGCCAGCAGTTCCGGCGGGACAGGGCTTACCACTGAAGCTTTCTTT. The rearrangement links TRBV28 to TRBJ1-1; 9 nucleotides match TRBD1. The CDR3 has 16 amino acids. Germline CDR1 MDHEN, CDR2 SYDVKM. V lost 4 bases and J lost 4; bases outside the gene matches: 10.

The chain is built from TRBV6-6 and TRBJ2-1; no definite D call. Deletions cut 0 bases from V and 3 bases from J, with 9 bases between. The germline CDR1 and CDR2 sequences are MNHNY and SVGAGI (reference sequence). The length of the CDR3 is 15 residues. The CDR3 coding sequence is TGTGCCAGCAGTTACTCAGTGGACGTCTACAATGAGCAGTTCTTC. The encoded protein is CASSYSVDVYNEQFF.

The chain uses TRBV7-9 and TRBJ2-1; D could derive from TRBD1 or TRBD2 (5 bases each). Between the trimmed V and J ends, which lost 2 bases and 1 base, there was a span of 15 bases. The CDR3 covers 17 residues. From germline, CDR1 is SEHNR and CDR2 FQNEAQ (reference sequence). In DNA form, the CDR3 reads TGTGCCAGCAGCTTATTACCGGGACCAAATTCCTACAATGAGCAGTTCTTC. Translated, it gives CASSLLPGPNSYNEQFF.

The chain carries TRBV6-2 or TRBV6-3 and TRBJ2-5; D is uncertain. The germline gives CDR1 MNHEY, CDR2 SVGEGT. The V end was cut by 6 bases, the J end by 5 bases, with 16 bases between. The CDR3 has 14 residues. The CDR3 nucleotides are TGTGCCAGCAGGATGTACTATACCCTGGAGACCCAGTACTTC. Its translation: CASRMYYTLETQYF.

The rearrangement joins TRBV7-2 to TRBJ1-2; D unresolved. The V gene's germline CDR1 is SGHTA and CDR2 FQGNSA. This CDR3 is built from 15 residues. The V end was cut by 4 bases, the J end by 11 bases, with 23 bases between. CDR3 bases: TGTGCCAGCAGCTCGGCGACCCGGACTGTTGTCAATTACACCTTC. Translating gives CASSSATRTVVNYTF.

This clonotype was counted a few times. The rearrangement links TRBV24-1 to TRBJ2-5; no clear D. CDR1 is KGHDR and CDR2 is SFDVKD in the germline V gene. Trimming removed 0 bases from V and 4 bases from J, with 8 bases in between. The length of the CDR3 is 14 residues. The CDR3: CATSDLSLGETQYF. The CDR3 DNA sequence: TGTGCCACCAGTGATTTGTCCCTGGGAGAGACCCAGTACTTC.

The CDR3 DNA follows: TGTGCCAGCGTTAAAGCTGAAGGAGATACGCAGTATTTT. Its translation is CASVKAEGDTQYF. The rearrangement links TRBV6-2 or TRBV6-3 to TRBJ2-3; D not certain. Trimming left V 8 bases short and J 5 bases short, with 14 bases between. Per the germline V gene, CDR1 is MNHEY and CDR2 is SVGEGT. The CDR3 is made up of 13 amino acids.

The chain has TRBV4-3 and TRBJ2-7; possibly TRBD1 for D (6 bases). Germline V gene lookup returns CDR1 LGHNA and CDR2 YSLEER. CDR3 length equals 14 residues. V lost 0 bases and J lost 3, with 9 bases in between. Here the CDR3 DNA reads TGCGCCAGCAGCCAAGATCACAGGGTCTACGAGCAGTACTTC. This codes for CASSQDHRVYEQYF.

This clonotype was detected only a few times. This chain uses TRBV6-5 with TRBJ1-2, with D unresolved. The CDR3 has 14 residues. Trimming removed 6 bases at V and 5 bases at J, with 16 bases between. The V gene's germline CDR1 is MNHEY and CDR2 SVGAGI. Here the CDR3 reads CASRPPDHFYGYTF. Here the CDR3 DNA reads TGTGCCAGCAGACCGCCGGACCACTTTTATGGCTACACCTTC.

This clonotype occurred many times. The chain employs TRBV3-1 and TRBJ1-2; D is unresolved. The CDR3 spans 14 residues. The V end was cut by 0 bases, the J end by 8 bases, with 13 bases between. From germline, CDR1 is LGHDT and CDR2 YNNKEL (reference sequence). This CDR3 reads CASSQELSRSGYTF. DNA for the CDR3: TGTGCCAGCAGCCAAGAGTTAAGTCGGAGCGGCTACACCTTC. Supplemented by reference TRBV3-1 and TRBJ1-2, the full variable domain reads DTAVSQTPKYLVTQMGNDKSIKCEQNLGHDTMYWYKQDSKKFLKIMFSYNNKELIINETVPNRFSPKSPDKAHLNLHINSLELGDSAVYFCASSQELSRSGYTFGSGTRLTVV.